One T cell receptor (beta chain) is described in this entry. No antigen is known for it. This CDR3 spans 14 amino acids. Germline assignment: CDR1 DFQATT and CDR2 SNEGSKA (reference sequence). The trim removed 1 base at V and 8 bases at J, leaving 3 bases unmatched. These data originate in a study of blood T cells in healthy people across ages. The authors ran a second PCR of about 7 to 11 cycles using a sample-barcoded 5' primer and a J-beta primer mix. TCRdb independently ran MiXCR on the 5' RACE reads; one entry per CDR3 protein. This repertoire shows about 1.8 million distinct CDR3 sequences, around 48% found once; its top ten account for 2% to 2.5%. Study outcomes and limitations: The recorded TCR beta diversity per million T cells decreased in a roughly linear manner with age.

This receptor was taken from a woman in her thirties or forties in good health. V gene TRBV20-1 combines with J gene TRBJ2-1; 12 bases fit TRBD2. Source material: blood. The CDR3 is CSARVTSGGYEQFF. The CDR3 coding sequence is TGCAGTGCTAGAGTAACTAGCGGGGGGTATGAGCAGTTCTTC.